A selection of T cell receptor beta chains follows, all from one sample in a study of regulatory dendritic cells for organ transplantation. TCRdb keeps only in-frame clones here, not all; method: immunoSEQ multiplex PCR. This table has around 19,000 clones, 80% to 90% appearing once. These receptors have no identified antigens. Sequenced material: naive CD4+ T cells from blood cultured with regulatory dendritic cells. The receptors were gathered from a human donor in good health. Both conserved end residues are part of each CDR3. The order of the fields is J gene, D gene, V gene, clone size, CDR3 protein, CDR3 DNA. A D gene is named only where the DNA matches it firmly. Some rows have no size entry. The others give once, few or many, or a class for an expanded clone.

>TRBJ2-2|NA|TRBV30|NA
CAWKPDSANTGELFF
TGTGCCTGGAAACCCGACTCTGCGAACACCGGGGAGCTGTTTTTT
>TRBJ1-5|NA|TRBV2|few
CASRWEVYQPQHF
TGTGCCAGCAGATGGGAAGTCTATCAGCCCCAGCATTTT
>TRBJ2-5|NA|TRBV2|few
CASTGSTGETQYF
TGTGCCAGCACCGGGAGTACCGGGGAGACCCAGTACTTC
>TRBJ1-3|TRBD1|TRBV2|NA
CASSGGDRGRNTIYF
TGTGCCAGCAGCGGTGGGGACAGGGGGCGAAACACCATATATTTT
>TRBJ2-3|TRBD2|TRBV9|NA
CASSVGSGLAGTDTQYF
TGTGCCAGCAGCGTAGGCTCTGGACTAGCGGGCACAGATACGCAGTATTTT
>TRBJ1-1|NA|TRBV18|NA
CASSSGENTEAFF
TGTGCCAGCTCGTCAGGGGAGAACACTGAAGCTTTCTTT
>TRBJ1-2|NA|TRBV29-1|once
CSVGPGNYGYTF
TGCAGCGTTGGGCCGGGGAACTATGGCTACACCTTC
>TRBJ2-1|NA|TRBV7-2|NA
CASSYTKGPPYNEQFF
TGTGCCAGCAGTTATACTAAGGGGCCCCCCTACAATGAGCAGTTCTTC
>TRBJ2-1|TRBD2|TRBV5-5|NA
CASSGGLAGGTYNEQFF
TGTGCCAGCAGCGGTGGACTAGCGGGAGGTACCTACAATGAGCAGTTCTTC
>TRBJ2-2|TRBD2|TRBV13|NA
CASSFERGTGELFF
TGTGCCAGCAGCTTCGAGCGGGGCACCGGGGAGCTGTTTTTT
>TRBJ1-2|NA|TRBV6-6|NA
CASRTLDPSRGYTF
TGTGCCAGCAGAACTTTGGACCCGTCGAGAGGCTACACCTTC
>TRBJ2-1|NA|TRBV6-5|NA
CASSYDPARNNEQFF
TGTGCCAGCAGTTACGATCCGGCACGGAACAATGAGCAGTTCTTC
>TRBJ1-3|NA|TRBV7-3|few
CASSLGPTPSGNTIYF
TGTGCCAGCAGCCTAGGACCGACCCCCTCTGGAAACACCATATATTTT
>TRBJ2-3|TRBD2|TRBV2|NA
CASSWRLAGRTSTDTQYF
TGTGCCAGCAGCTGGAGACTAGCGGGGCGTACTAGCACAGATACGCAGTATTTT
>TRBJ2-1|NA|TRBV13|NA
CASRTDNNEQFF
TGTGCCAGCAGAACGGACAACAATGAGCAGTTCTTC
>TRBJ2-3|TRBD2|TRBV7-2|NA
CASSSRGAGADTQYF
TGTGCCAGCAGCTCGCGGGGGGCGGGCGCAGATACGCAGTATTTT
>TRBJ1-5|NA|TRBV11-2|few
CASSQGRGQPQHF
TGTGCCAGCAGCCAGGGGCGAGGTCAGCCCCAGCATTTT
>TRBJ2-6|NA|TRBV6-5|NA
CASSYRRSGANVLTF
TGTGCCAGCAGTTACCGTCGCTCTGGGGCCAACGTCCTGACTTTC
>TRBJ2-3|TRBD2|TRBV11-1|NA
CASSRAGGRTDTQYF
TGTGCCAGCAGCCGTGCGGGAGGGCGGACAGATACGCAGTATTTT
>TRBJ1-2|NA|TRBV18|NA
CASSPGTRRGGYTF
TGTGCCAGCTCACCGGGGACACGGCGAGGGGGCTACACCTTC
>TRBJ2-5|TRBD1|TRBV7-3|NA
CASSPPDRAETQYF
TGTGCCAGCAGCCCCCCGGACAGGGCGGAGACCCAGTACTTC
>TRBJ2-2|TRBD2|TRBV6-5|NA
CASRRGANTGELFF
TGTGCCAGCAGACGGGGGGCGAACACCGGGGAGCTGTTTTTT
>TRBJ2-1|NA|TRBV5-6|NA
CASSLRVHEQFF
TGTGCCAGCAGCTTGAGGGTCCATGAGCAGTTCTTC
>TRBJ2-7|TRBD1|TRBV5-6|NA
CASSPGTGGSYEQYF
TGTGCCAGCAGCCCCGGGACAGGGGGTTCCTACGAGCAGTACTTC
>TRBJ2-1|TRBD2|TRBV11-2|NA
CASKEAGVIEENEQFF
TGTGCCAGCAAAGAAGCGGGAGTTATCGAGGAGAATGAGCAGTTCTTC
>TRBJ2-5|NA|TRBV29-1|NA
CSAPMEGETQYF
TGCAGCGCTCCGATGGAGGGGGAGACCCAGTACTTC
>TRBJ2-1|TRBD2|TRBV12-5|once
CASGLLPFSGGAVNEQFF
TGTGCTAGTGGTTTGCTCCCCTTCAGCGGGGGGGCTGTTAATGAGCAGTTCTTC
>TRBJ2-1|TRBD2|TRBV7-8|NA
CASSLAGGSGSDEQFF
TGTGCCAGCAGCTTAGCGGGTGGTAGCGGGAGCGATGAGCAGTTCTTC
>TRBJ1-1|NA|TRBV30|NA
CAWSVLPGEAFF
TGTGCCTGGAGTGTATTGCCGGGGGAAGCTTTCTTT
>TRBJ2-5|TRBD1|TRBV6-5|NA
CASSSLTGGLETQYF
TGTGCCAGCAGTTCCCTTACAGGGGGCTTGGAGACCCAGTACTTC
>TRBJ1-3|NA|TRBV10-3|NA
CAIRGPAEGSGNTIYF
TGTGCCATCAGGGGGCCGGCGGAAGGCTCTGGAAACACCATATATTTT
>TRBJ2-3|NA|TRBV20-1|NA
CSASLVDTQYF
TGCAGTGCTAGTTTAGTGGATACGCAGTATTTT
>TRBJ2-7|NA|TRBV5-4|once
CASSLKGIYEQYF
TGTGCCAGCAGCTTGAAGGGGATCTACGAGCAGTACTTC
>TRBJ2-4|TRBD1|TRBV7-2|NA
CASSPQGAKNIQYF
TGTGCCAGCAGCCCACAGGGGGCCAAAAACATTCAGTACTTC
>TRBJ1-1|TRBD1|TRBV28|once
CASSSGTDTEAFF
TGTGCCAGCAGTTCCGGGACAGACACTGAAGCTTTCTTT
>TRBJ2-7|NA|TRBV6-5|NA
CASRGGGLRQYF
TGTGCCAGCCGGGGAGGGGGGTTAAGGCAGTACTTC
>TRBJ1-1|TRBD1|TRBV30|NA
CAWRDQGVGEAFF
TGTGCCTGGAGAGACCAGGGGGTGGGTGAAGCTTTCTTT
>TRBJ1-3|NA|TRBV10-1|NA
CASRNLDTIYF
TGCGCCAGCAGAAACTTAGACACCATATATTTT
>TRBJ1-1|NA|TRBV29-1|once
CSVALRQAENTEAFF
TGCAGCGTTGCTCTGCGACAGGCAGAGAACACTGAAGCTTTCTTT
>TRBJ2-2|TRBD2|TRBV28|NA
CASSSRKSAGVTGELFF
TGTGCCAGCAGCTCCCGCAAGTCAGCGGGAGTCACCGGGGAGCTGTTTTTT
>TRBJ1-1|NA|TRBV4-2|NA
CASSQPRGTIGSEAFF
TGTGCCAGCAGCCAACCCCGAGGGACAATTGGTAGTGAAGCTTTCTTT
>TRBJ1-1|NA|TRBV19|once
CASSTIQWTEAFF
TGTGCCAGTAGTACGATACAGTGGACTGAAGCTTTCTTT